This T cell receptor (beta chain) was captured by sequencing in a study of T cells in Graves' hyperthyroidism and ophthalmopathy. About this clonotype itself: Its antigen is as yet unknown.

The CDR3 contains 16 residues. Deletions cut 0 bases from V and 0 bases from J, with 12 bases between. From germline, CDR1 is SGDLS and CDR2 YYNGEE. Findings and limits, study-wide: A model of 13 V-J features distinguished ophthalmopathy from stable hyperthyroidism.

Authors of the study amplified TCR beta CDR3 regions from RNA transcripts. The HTBI primer set drove a first-round RT-PCR of the TCR CDR3. TCRdb independently ran MiXCR on the multiplex PCR reads; one entry per CDR3 protein. Seen here are a few hundred thousand distinct CDR3 sequences, more than 15% observed once, and the top ten hold 6.5% to 8%. Fresh peripheral blood, approximately 10 ml, yielded the PBMCs. This chain joins TRBV9 and TRBJ1-1; TRBD1 is a possible D gene (6 bases). The sample consisted of blood. The receptor comes from a woman in her 30s with Graves' hyperthyroidism. The CDR3 loop is CASSVAPGGLNTEAFF. CDR3 nucleotides: TGTGCCAGCAGCGTAGCTCCCGGGGGCCTGAACACTGAAGCTTTCTTT.